These T cell receptor beta chains were read from a single sample in a study of CD8 T cells in Susac syndrome. TCRdb ran MiXCR on the immunoSEQ multiplex PCR reads and lists one entry per CDR3 protein. The sample gives about 160,000 distinct CDR3 sequences, 94% of which show up once; about 0.094% is in the top ten. Material: CD4+ T cells from PBMCs. These receptors were taken from a human donor with multiple sclerosis. CDR3s include the opening cysteine and the closing phenylalanine or tryptophan. Fields, in order: D gene, V gene, J gene, CDR3 protein, CDR3 DNA. The D gene is left open where the match is weak.

TRBD2,TRBV20-1,TRBJ2-7,CSARSEGGGSYEQYF,TGCAGTGCTAGGTCAGAGGGCGGGGGTTCCTACGAGCAGTACTTC
NA,TRBV28,TRBJ2-3,CASTTHQGREDTQYF,TGTGCCAGCACCACCCACCAGGGGCGCGAAGATACGCAGTATTTT
NA,TRBV29-1,TRBJ1-4,CSVAVQGTNEKLFF,TGCAGCGTTGCGGTACAGGGAACTAATGAAAAACTGTTTTTT
NA,TRBV12-3/TRBV12-4,TRBJ2-1,CASSNQAGTLNEQFF,TGTGCCAGCAGCAATCAAGCGGGCACCCTGAATGAGCAGTTCTTC
TRBD2,TRBV10-3,TRBJ2-1,CAISESAGVDSHNEQFF,TGTGCCATCAGTGAGTCGGCGGGAGTCGATTCCCACAATGAGCAGTTCTTC
TRBD1,TRBV20-1,TRBJ2-7,CSARDVGQGSYEQYF,TGCAGTGCTAGAGACGTCGGACAGGGGAGCTACGAGCAGTACTTC
TRBD1,TRBV29-1,TRBJ1-2,CSGGPGTGGHGYTF,TGCAGCGGCGGCCCCGGGACAGGGGGACATGGCTACACCTTC
NA,TRBV30,TRBJ1-4,CAWKRTRVNSNEKLFF,TGTGCCTGGAAACGGACCCGGGTTAATAGTAATGAAAAACTGTTTTTT
TRBD1,TRBV6-1,TRBJ2-2,CASPRQGVLGGELFF,TGTGCCAGCCCCCGACAGGGGGTGTTGGGCGGGGAGCTGTTTTTT
TRBD1,TRBV12-3/TRBV12-4,TRBJ2-3,CASSSGTGDTQYF,TGTGCCAGCAGTTCCGGGACAGGGGATACGCAGTATTTT
NA,TRBV6-2/TRBV6-3,TRBJ2-2,CASINLKGGRGELFF,TGTGCCAGCATTAATCTGAAGGGAGGACGCGGGGAGCTGTTTTTT
NA,TRBV3-1,TRBJ2-1,CASSQTSGRGKDNEQFF,TGTGCCAGCAGCCAGACCTCCGGGAGAGGGAAGGACAATGAGCAGTTCTTC
NA,TRBV6-2/TRBV6-3,TRBJ1-5,CASSYSTDQPQHF,TGTGCCAGCAGTTACTCGACAGATCAGCCCCAGCATTTT
TRBD1,TRBV29-1,TRBJ2-7,CSANRDSGYEQYF,TGCAGCGCAAACCGGGACAGCGGATACGAGCAGTACTTC
TRBD1,TRBV5-4,TRBJ2-3,CASSWGTGRTDTQYF,TGTGCCAGCAGCTGGGGGACAGGGCGCACAGATACGCAGTATTTT
NA,TRBV2,TRBJ2-5,CASRGRGTAQYF,TGTGCCAGCAGAGGAAGGGGAACGGCCCAGTACTTC
NA,TRBV7-9,TRBJ2-6,CASTTFLSGANVLTF,TGTGCCAGCACCACTTTCCTATCAGGGGCCAACGTCCTGACTTTC
NA,TRBV27,TRBJ1-1,CASSFTRGGVGEAFF,TGTGCCAGCAGTTTCACCAGAGGGGGTGTCGGTGAAGCTTTCTTT
NA,TRBV7-6,TRBJ1-2,CASSPGVGYGYTF,TGTGCCAGCAGCCCCGGAGTGGGCTATGGCTACACCTTC
NA,TRBV13,TRBJ1-5,CASSLKRRQPQHF,TGTGCCAGCAGCTTAAAAAGGAGACAGCCCCAGCATTTT
NA,TRBV3-1,TRBJ2-3,CASSQDRRGHLYF,TGTGCCAGCAGCCAAGATCGGCGGGGTCATTTGTATTTT
NA,TRBV30,TRBJ2-6,CAWRNSGANVLTF,TGTGCCTGGAGAAACTCTGGGGCCAACGTCCTGACTTTC
NA,TRBV5-1,TRBJ1-4,CASSFTSNNEKLFF,TGCGCCAGCAGCTTCACCAGTAATAATGAAAAACTGTTTTTT
TRBD1,TRBV7-2,TRBJ2-7,CASSPRWTGEEQYF,TGTGCCAGCAGCCCCCGCTGGACAGGGGAAGAGCAGTACTTC